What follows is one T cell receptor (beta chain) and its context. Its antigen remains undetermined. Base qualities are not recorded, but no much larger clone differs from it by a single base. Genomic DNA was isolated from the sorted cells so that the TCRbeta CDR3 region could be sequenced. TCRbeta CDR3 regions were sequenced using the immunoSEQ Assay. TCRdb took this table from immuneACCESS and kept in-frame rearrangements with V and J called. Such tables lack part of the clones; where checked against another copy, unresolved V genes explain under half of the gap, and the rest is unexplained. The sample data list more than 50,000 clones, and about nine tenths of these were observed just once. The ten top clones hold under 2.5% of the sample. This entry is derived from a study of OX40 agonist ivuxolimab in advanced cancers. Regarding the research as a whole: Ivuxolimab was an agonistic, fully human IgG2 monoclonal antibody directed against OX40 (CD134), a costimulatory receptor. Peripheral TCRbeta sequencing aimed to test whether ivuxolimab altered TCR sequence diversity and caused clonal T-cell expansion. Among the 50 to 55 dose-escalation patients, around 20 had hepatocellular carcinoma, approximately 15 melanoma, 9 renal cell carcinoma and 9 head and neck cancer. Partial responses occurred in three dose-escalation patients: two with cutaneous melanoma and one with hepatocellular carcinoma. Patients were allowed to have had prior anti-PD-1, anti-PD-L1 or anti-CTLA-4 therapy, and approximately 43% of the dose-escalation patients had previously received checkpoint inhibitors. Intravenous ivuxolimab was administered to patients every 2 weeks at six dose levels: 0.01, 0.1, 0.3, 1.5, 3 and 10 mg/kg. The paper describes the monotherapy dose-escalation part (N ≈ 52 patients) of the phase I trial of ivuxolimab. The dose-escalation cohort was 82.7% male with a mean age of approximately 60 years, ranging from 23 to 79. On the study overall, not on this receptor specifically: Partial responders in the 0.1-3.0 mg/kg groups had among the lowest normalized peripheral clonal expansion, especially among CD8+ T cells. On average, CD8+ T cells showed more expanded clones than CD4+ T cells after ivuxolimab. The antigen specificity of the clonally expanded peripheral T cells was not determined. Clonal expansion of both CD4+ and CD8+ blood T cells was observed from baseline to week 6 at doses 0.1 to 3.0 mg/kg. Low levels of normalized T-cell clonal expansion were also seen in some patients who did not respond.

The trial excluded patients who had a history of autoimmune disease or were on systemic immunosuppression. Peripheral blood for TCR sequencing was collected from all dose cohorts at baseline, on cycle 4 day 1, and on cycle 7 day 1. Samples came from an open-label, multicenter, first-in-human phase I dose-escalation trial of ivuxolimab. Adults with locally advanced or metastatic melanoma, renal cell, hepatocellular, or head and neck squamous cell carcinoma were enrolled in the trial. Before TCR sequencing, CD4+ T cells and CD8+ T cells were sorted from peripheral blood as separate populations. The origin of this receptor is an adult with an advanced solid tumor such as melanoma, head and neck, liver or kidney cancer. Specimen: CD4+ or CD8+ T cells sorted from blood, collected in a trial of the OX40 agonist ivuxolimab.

This receptor has the CDR3 CSATGPKAFF. The DNA is as follows: TGCAGTGCGACCGGGCCGAAAGCTTTCTTT. The sequence joins TRBV20-1 to TRBJ1-1; a confident D gene designation cannot be given. Reading the germline V gene (reference sequence) gives CDR1 DFQATT and CDR2 SNEGSKA. The CDR3 sequence holds 10 residues, the cysteine and phenylalanine included. Just the 30-base CDR3 DNA is kept, in frame starting at base 1. Between the V and J ends, shortened by 6 bases and 9 bases respectively, the junction contains 11 bases.